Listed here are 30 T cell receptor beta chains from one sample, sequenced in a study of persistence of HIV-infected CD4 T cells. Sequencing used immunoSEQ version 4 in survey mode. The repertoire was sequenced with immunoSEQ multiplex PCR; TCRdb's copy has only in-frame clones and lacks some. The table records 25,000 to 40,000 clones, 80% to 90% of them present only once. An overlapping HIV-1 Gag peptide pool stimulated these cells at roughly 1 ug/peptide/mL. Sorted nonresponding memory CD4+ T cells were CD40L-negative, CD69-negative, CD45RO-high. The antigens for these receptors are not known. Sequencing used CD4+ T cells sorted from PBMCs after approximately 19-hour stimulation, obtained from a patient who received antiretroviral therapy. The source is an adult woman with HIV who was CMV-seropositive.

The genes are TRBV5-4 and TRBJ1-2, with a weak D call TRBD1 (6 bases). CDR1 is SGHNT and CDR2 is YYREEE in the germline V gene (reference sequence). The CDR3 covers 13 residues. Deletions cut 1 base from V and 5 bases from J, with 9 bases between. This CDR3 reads CASSLQGPYGYTF. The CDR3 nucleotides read TGTGCCAGCAGCTTGCAGGGGCCTTATGGCTACACCTTC.

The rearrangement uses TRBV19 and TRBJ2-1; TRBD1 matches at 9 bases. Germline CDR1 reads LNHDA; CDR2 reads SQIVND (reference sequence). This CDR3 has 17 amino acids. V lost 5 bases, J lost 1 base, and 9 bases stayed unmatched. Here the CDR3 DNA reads TGTGCCAGTAGTGCGCAAGGGACAGGGTTTTCCTACAATGAGCAGTTCTTC. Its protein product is CASSAQGTGFSYNEQFF.

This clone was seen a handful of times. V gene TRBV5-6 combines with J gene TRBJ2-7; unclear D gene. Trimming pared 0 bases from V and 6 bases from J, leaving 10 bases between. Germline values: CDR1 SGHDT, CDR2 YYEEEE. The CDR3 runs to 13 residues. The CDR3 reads CASSLAGVGEQYF. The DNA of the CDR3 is TGTGCCAGCAGCTTGGCCGGTGTTGGCGAGCAGTACTTC.

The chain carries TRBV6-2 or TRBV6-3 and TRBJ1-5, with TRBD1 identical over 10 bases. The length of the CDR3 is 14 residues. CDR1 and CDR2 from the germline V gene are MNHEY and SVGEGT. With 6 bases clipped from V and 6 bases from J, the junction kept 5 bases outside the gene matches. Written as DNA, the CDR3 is TGTGCCAGCAGCCCGGGACAGGGGAGTCAGCCCCAGCATTTT. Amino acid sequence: CASSPGQGSQPQHF.

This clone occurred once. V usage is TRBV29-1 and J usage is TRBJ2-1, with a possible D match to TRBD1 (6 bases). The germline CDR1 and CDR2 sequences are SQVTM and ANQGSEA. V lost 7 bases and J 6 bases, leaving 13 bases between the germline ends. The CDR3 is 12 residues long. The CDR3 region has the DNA TGCAGCGACGTAGGGGGTTCCAATGAGCAGTTCTTC. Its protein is CSDVGGSNEQFF.

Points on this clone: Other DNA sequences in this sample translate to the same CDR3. The CDR3 reads CASSSSWAGRTEAFF. The CDR3 DNA is TGTGCCAGCAGCTCTAGTTGGGCAGGGAGGACTGAAGCTTTCTTT. The chain is built from TRBV7-8 and TRBJ1-1; possibly TRBD1 for D (5 bases). The CDR3 is 15 residues long. Germline V CDR1 and CDR2: SGHVS, FQNEAQ. Trimming shortened V by 4 bases and J by 5 bases, and 17 bases separated the two germline ends.

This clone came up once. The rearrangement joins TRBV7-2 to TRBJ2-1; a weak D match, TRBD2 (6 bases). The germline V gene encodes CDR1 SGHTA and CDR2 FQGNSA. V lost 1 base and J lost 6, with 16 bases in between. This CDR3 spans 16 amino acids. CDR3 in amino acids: CASSLVAGGTGNEQFF. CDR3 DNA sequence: TGTGCCAGCAGCTTAGTCGCAGGCGGGACGGGCAATGAGCAGTTCTTC.

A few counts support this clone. CDR3 region: CASSSGQGLTQPQHF. In DNA form, the CDR3 reads TGTGCCAGCAGCTCGGGACAGGGGCTTACTCAGCCCCAGCATTTT. The chain employs TRBV7-2 and TRBJ1-5; 10 bases are shared with TRBD1. CDR3 length: 15 amino acids. The V and J ends lost 4 bases and 6 bases, in that order; junction bases with no gene match: 6. Per the germline V gene, CDR1 is SGHTA and CDR2 is FQGNSA.

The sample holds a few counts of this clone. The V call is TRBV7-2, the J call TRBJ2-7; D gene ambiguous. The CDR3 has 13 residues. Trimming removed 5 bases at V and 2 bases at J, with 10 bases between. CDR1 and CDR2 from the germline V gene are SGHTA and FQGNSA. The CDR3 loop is CASSTRTAYEQYF. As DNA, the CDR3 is TGTGCCAGCAGCACTCGGACGGCCTACGAGCAGTACTTC.

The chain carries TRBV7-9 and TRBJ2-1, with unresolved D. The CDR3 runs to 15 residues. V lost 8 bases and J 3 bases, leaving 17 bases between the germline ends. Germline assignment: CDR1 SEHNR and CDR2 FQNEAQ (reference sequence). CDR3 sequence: CASVLGGSYYNEQFF. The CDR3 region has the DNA TGTGCCAGCGTACTTGGTGGGTCGTACTACAATGAGCAGTTCTTC.

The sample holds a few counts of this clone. CDR3 bases: TGCGCCAGCAGCCAAGATCAGGGAGGGTACCAAGAGACCCAGTACTTC. This gives the protein CASSQDQGGYQETQYF. The chain uses TRBV4-1 and TRBJ2-5; 7 positions agree with TRBD2. The junction had 4 bases not matched to a gene; V was cut back by 0 bases and J by 0 bases. Germline CDR1 is MGHRA and CDR2 is YSYEKL. CDR3 length equals 16 residues.

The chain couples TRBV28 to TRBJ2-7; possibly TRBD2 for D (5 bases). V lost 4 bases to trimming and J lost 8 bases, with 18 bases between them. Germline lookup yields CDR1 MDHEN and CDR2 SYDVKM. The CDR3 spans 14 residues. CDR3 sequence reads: CASSSPGGATQQYF. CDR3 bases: TGTGCCAGCAGTTCCCCAGGAGGAGCTACGCAGCAGTACTTC.

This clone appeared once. CDR3 bases: TGTGCCAGCAGCCGGGGTGGGGCTGGGACTGAAGCTTTCTTT. Encoded protein: CASSRGGAGTEAFF. The V and J genes are TRBV3-1 (or the pseudogene TRBV3-2) and TRBJ1-1; D may be TRBD1 (5 bases). Trimming removed 4 bases at V and 5 bases at J, with 14 bases between. CDR1 and CDR2 (germline): LGHDT, YNNKEL (reference sequence). The CDR3 totals 14 residues.

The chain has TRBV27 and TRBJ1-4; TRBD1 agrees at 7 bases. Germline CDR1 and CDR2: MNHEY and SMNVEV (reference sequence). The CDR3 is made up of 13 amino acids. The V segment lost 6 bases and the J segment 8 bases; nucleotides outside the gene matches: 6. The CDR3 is CASSPRGREKLFF. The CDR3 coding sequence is TGTGCCAGCAGCCCCAGGGGGAGAGAAAAACTGTTTTTT.

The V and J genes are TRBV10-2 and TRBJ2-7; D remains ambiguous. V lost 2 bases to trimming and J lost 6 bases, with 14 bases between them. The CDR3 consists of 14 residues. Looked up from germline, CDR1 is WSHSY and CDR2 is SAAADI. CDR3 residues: CASSEGVLWGEQYF. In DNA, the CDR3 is TGCGCCAGCAGTGAGGGGGTCCTTTGGGGCGAGCAGTACTTC.

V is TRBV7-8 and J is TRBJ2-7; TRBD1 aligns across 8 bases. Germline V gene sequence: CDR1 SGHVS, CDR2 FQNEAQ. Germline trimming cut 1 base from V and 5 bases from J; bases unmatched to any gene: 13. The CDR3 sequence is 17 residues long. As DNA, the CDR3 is TGTGCCAGCAGCTTAGGGCGTGGCAGGGGGCAGTCTAACGAGCAGTACTTC. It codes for CASSLGRGRGQSNEQYF.

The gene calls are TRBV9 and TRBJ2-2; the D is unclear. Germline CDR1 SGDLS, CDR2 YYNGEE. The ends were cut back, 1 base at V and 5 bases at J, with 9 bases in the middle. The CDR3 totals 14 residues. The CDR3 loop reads CASSVTPLTGELFF. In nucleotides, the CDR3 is TGTGCCAGCAGCGTAACCCCTTTGACCGGGGAGCTGTTTTTT.

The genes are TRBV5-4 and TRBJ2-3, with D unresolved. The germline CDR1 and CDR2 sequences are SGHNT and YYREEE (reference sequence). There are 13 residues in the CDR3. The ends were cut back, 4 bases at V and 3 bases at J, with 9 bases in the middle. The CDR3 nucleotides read TGTGCCAGCAGCCCTGGTGGGACAGATACGCAGTATTTT. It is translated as CASSPGGTDTQYF. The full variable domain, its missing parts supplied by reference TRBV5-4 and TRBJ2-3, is ETGVTQSPTHLIKTRGQQVTLRCSSQSGHNTVSWYQQALGQGPQFIFQYYREEENGRGNFPPRFSGLQFPNYSSELNVNALELDDSALYLCASSPGGTDTQYFGPGTRLTVL.

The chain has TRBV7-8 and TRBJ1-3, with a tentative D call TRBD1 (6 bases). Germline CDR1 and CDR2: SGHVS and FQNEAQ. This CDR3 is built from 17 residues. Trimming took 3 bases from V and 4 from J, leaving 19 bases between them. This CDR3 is CASSLGTWSISGNTIYF. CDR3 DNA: TGTGCCAGCAGCTTGGGGACATGGTCTATTTCGGGAAACACCATATATTTT.

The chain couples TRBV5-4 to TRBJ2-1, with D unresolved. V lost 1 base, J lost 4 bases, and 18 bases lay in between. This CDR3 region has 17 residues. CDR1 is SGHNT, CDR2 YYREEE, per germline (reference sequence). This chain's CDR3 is CASSLSMSPTLYNEQFF. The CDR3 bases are TGTGCCAGCAGCTTGTCAATGAGCCCAACCCTTTACAATGAGCAGTTCTTC.

The CDR3 coding sequence is TGCGCCAGCAGCCATGGGACAGATCATGGGGGCTACACCTTC. Translation: CASSHGTDHGGYTF. The V call is TRBV5-1, the J call TRBJ1-2, with TRBD1 matching 7 bases. V was pared by 4 bases and J by 8 bases, with 11 bases of the junction left unmatched. Looked up from germline, CDR1 is SGHRS and CDR2 is YFSETQ. CDR3 length equals 14 residues.

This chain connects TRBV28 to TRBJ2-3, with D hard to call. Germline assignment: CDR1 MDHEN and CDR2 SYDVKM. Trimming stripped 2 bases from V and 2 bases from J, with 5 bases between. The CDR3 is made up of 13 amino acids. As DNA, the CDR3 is TGTGCCAGCAGTTTAATATCCACAGATACGCAGTATTTT. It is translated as CASSLISTDTQYF.

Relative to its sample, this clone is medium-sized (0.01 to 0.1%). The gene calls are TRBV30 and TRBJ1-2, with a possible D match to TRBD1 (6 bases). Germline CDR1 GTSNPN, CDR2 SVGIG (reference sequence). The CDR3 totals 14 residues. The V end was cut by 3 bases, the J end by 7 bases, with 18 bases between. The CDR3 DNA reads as TGTGCCTGGAGATCGCGAGGGGGGATGGTTGGCTACACCTTC. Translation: CAWRSRGGMVGYTF.

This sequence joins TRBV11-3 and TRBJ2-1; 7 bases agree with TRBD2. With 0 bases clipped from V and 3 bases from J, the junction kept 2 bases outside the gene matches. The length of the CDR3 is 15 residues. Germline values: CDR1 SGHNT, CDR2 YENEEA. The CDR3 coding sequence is TGTGCCAGCAGCTTAGATAGCGGGCACTACAATGAGCAGTTCTTC. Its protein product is CASSLDSGHYNEQFF.

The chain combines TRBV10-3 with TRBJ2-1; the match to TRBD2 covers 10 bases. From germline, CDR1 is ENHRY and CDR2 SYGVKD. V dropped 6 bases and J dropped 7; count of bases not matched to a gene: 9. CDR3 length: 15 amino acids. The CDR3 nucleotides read TGTGCCATCAGCGTTTCCGGGACTAGCGATAATGAGCAGTTCTTC. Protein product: CAISVSGTSDNEQFF.

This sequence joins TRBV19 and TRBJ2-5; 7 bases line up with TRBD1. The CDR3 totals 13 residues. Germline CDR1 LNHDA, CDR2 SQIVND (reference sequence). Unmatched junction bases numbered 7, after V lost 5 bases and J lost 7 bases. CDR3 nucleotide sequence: TGTGCCAGTAGTCCCGGACAGGAGTCGACCCAGTACTTC. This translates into CASSPGQESTQYF.

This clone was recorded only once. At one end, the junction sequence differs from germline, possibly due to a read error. The CDR3 DNA follows: TGTGCCGGCAGCGTAGTCCCGGGGTTGGAAGCTTTCTTT. Encoded protein: CAGSVVPGLEAFF. The chain couples TRBV9 to TRBJ1-1; no definite D call. The CDR3 sequence is 13 residues long. Germline loops: CDR1 SGDLS, CDR2 YYNGEE.

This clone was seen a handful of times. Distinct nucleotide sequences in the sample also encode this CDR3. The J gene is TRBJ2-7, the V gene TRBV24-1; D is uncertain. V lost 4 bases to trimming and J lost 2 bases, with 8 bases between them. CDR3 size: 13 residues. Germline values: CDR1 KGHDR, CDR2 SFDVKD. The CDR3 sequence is CATSDPNTYEQYF. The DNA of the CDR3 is TGTGCCACCAGTGACCCGAACACCTACGAGCAGTACTTC.

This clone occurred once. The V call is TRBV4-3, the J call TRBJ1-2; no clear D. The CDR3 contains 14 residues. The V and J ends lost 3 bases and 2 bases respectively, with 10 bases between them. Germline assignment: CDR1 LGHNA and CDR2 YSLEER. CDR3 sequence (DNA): TGCGCCAGCAGCCACACAACAGTAAACTATGGCTACACCTTC. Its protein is CASSHTTVNYGYTF.

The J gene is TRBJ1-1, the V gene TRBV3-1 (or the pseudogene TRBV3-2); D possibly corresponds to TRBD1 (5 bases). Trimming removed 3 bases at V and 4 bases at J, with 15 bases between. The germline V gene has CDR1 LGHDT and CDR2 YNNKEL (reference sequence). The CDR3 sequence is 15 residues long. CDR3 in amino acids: CASSHRAPRGTEAFF. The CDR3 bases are TGTGCCAGCAGCCATAGGGCCCCAAGGGGCACTGAAGCTTTCTTT.